This TCR beta chain was retrieved from a study of blood T cell repertoires in COVID-19. Study background: Sites in the United States, Italy and Spain provided acute and convalescent COVID-19 samples.

Original data processing: Estimation of nucleated cell counts relied on the amplification of reference gene primers. TCRdb's copy holds only in-frame clones and misses some; the assay was immunoSEQ multiplex PCR. The V and J calls and clone size are taken from that table; D and trimming were inferred from the DNA. The table shows 55,000 to 70,000 clones, with around nine tenths occurring only once. Sequencing input: peripheral blood. This TCR came from a woman in her fifties or sixties with active or convalescent COVID-19.

For the CDR3, the DNA is TGTGCCAGCAGCTTTAGTTTGGGGCTAGCGGGAGTGCCTTTGCAGTATTTT. This gives the protein CASSFSLGLAGVPLQYF. The chain is built from TRBV11-2 and TRBJ2-3, with 10 nucleotides matching TRBD2. The CDR3 contains 17 residues. Trimming cost V 3 bases and J 11 bases; bases outside gene matches: 17. The V gene's germline CDR1 is SGHAT and CDR2 FQNNGV.